The clone carrying this TCR beta chain has just a few counts. What it binds is unknown. From the germline J gene comes the end of the CDR3, since the read stops 3 residues before it. CDR1 is MNHNS, CDR2 SASEGT, per germline. CDR3 length equals 18 residues. The junction had 11 bases not matched to a gene; V was cut back by 1 base and J by 4 bases. The data stem from a study of T cell clonality in common variable immunodeficiency. Findings and caveats of the study: Fewer deletions and N-nucleotide insertions were reportedly seen in common variable immunodeficiency TCR beta sequences.

The repertoire was sequenced with immunoSEQ multiplex PCR; TCRdb's copy has only in-frame clones and lacks some. The table lists several thousand clones, with no singletons. V is TRBV6-1 and J is TRBJ2-3; 10 bases match TRBD2. This TCR came from a human donor with common variable immunodeficiency. Sequencing was performed on peripheral blood mononuclear cells. CDR3 sequence: CASSEGWGASGGADTQYF. CDR3 bases read: TGTGCCAGCAGTGAAGGATGGGGCGCGAGCGGGGGGGCAGATACG.